The rows below give T cell receptor beta chains drawn from one sample of a study of T cells in narcolepsy. Produced via immunoSEQ multiplex PCR; TCRdb's table is partial and in-frame only. The sample holds about 27,000 clones, around 79% seen once. The sequenced sample was memory (CD45RA-) CD4+ T cells from blood. The origin of the receptors is a human donor in good health. The CDR3 runs from the conserved cysteine through the conserved F or W. The order of the fields is V gene, D gene, clone size, J gene, CDR3 length, CDR3 protein, CDR3 DNA. A D gene is named only where the DNA matches it firmly. The size of a clone is reported for some rows only, either as once, few or many, or as a class for expanded clones.

TRBV2,TRBD1,-,TRBJ2-3,14,CASSTGVGTDTQYF,TGTGCCAGCAGCACAGGGGTCGGCACAGATACGCAGTATTTT
TRBV9,-,-,TRBJ2-1,15,CASSVVVEGDNEQFF,TGTGCCAGCAGCGTAGTAGTTGAAGGGGATAATGAGCAGTTCTTC
TRBV7-2,-,-,TRBJ2-5,14,CASSPPPGLETQYF,TGTGCCAGCAGCCCGCCCCCGGGCCTGGAGACCCAGTACTTC
TRBV13,TRBD1,-,TRBJ2-7,14,CASSLYRGAYEQYF,TGTGCCAGCAGCTTATACAGGGGAGCCTACGAGCAGTACTTC
TRBV2,-,once,TRBJ1-2,13,CASSEDTSTIYTF,TGTGCCAGCAGTGAAGACACTTCAACTATCTACACCTTC
TRBV7-2,-,-,TRBJ1-2,15,CASSPSRDSGYGYTF,TGTGCCAGCAGCCCCAGTCGGGACTCCGGCTATGGCTACACCTTC
TRBV29-1,TRBD1,-,TRBJ2-7,11,CSVMTGFEQYF,TGCAGCGTTATGACAGGGTTCGAGCAGTACTTC
TRBV6-4,-,once,TRBJ2-4,17,CASSAETGRGAKNIQYF,TGTGCCAGCAGTGCTGAAACAGGGAGAGGAGCCAAAAACATTCAGTACTTC
TRBV14,-,few,TRBJ1-2,13,CASSQTRNYGYTF,TGTGCCAGCAGCCAAACCCGTAACTATGGCTACACCTTC
TRBV7-9,-,-,TRBJ1-1,15,CASSLALGSNTEAFF,TGTGCCAGCAGCTTAGCACTGGGCAGCAACACTGAAGCTTTCTTT
TRBV28,TRBD2,-,TRBJ2-1,15,CASSAPSGGANEQFF,TGTGCCAGCAGTGCCCCAAGCGGGGGGGCCAACGAGCAGTTCTTC
TRBV5-1,-,-,TRBJ2-5,13,CASSLDRVETQYF,TGCGCCAGCAGCTTGGACAGGGTGGAGACCCAGTACTTC
TRBV7-2,-,-,TRBJ1-2,15,CASSLARGSNYGYTF,TGTGCCAGCAGCTTAGCGCGTGGCAGTAACTATGGCTACACCTTC
TRBV27,-,-,TRBJ2-7,13,CASGEPPSYEQYF,TGTGCCAGCGGGGAACCACCATCCTACGAGCAGTACTTC
TRBV27,-,once,TRBJ2-5,17,CASSRLGPRAWVETQYF,TGTGCCAGCAGCCGCCTTGGGCCGCGGGCATGGGTGGAGACCCAGTACTTC
TRBV21-1,-,-,TRBJ2-7,15,CASSRRGDRNYEQYF,TGTGCCAGCAGCAGAAGGGGGGACAGGAACTACGAGCAGTACTTC
TRBV23-1,TRBD2,-,TRBJ2-1,15,CASNFLAGGRSEQFF,TGCGCCAGCAATTTTTTAGCGGGAGGCCGGAGTGAGCAGTTCTTC
TRBV7-2,-,-,TRBJ2-7,15,CASSPGRSFGYEQYF,TGTGCCAGCAGCCCGGGACGTAGCTTCGGGTACGAGCAGTACTTC
TRBV19,TRBD1,-,TRBJ2-7,15,CASSLGQGLFNEQYF,TGTGCCAGTAGTTTGGGACAGGGGTTGTTCAACGAGCAGTACTTC
TRBV5-1,-,-,TRBJ2-3,12,CASSGGTDTQYF,TGCGCCAGCAGCGGTGGCACGGATACGCAGTATTTT
TRBV9,-,-,TRBJ2-7,15,CASSVEVSAGREQYF,TGTGCCAGCAGCGTAGAGGTTAGCGCCGGTCGGGAGCAGTACTTC
TRBV6-5,TRBD1,-,TRBJ1-2,15,CASSRDRGDGYGYTF,TGTGCCAGCAGTCGCGACAGGGGGGACGGCTATGGCTACACCTTC
TRBV6-1,TRBD1,-,TRBJ1-6,15,CASSTRDRVGSPLHF,TGTGCCAGCAGTACCCGCGACAGGGTAGGTTCACCCCTCCACTTT
TRBV11-2,-,-,TRBJ1-5,13,CASSLGGRFPQHF,TGTGCCAGCAGCTTAGGCGGGAGATTCCCCCAGCATTTT
TRBV28,TRBD2,once,TRBJ2-3,16,CASSPLGRGHTDTQYF,TGTGCCAGCAGTCCGCTGGGGAGGGGCCACACAGATACGCAGTATTTT
TRBV5-4,-,once,TRBJ1-1,14,CASSLEGGNTEAFF,TGTGCCAGCAGCTTGGAAGGCGGGAACACTGAAGCTTTCTTT
TRBV29-1,-,-,TRBJ1-2,12,CSVGTLLYGYTF,TGCAGCGTGGGGACACTTCTCTATGGCTACACCTTC
TRBV5-4,-,-,TRBJ2-3,13,CASSPRPTDTQYF,TGTGCCAGCAGCCCCCGACCCACAGATACGCAGTATTTT
TRBV10-3,TRBD1,-,TRBJ1-1,13,CAIQGGQTTEAFF,TGTGCCATCCAGGGGGGTCAGACCACTGAAGCTTTCTTT
TRBV2,-,-,TRBJ2-5,13,CASSVGQSRTQYF,TGTGCCAGCAGTGTCGGCCAGTCCAGGACCCAGTACTTC
TRBV7-2,TRBD2,-,TRBJ2-1,17,CASSQRLAGVSYNEQFF,TGTGCCAGCAGCCAAAGACTAGCGGGGGTATCCTACAATGAGCAGTTCTTC